This TCR beta chain was sequenced during a study of vaccination effects on CD4 cells after COVID-19. Study findings and constraints: Clones from infection and from vaccination both contracted markedly late after vaccination. Cross-reactivity with common cold coronaviruses was shown by only 1 of 255 vaccine-induced clones in healthy vaccinees.

The data were produced by immunoSEQ multiplex PCR, yet TCRdb's version contains in-frame clones alone and is incomplete. The sample holds 50,000 or so clones, 80% to 85% seen once. Germline V lookup: CDR1 MNHEY, CDR2 SVGAGI. The CDR3 consists of 13 residues. V lost 2 bases, J lost 4 bases, and 8 bases lay in between. Expansion with viral peptide pools was applied to antigen-specific CD4+ T cells by the ViraFEST assay prior to sequencing. Having been cultured for roughly 10 days, the cells underwent CD4+ T cell isolation. None of these healthy vaccinees had been infected with SARS-CoV-2 before vaccination. As regards this clone: Its target is unknown.

The chain is built from TRBV6-5 and TRBJ1-2; D is uncertain. The TCR sequence derives from a human donor who received a COVID-19 vaccine. Sequencing was performed on CD4+ T cells from PBMCs cultured with HCoV-229E spike peptides, taken before COVID-19 vaccination. This CDR3 reads CASSYANSYGYTF. CDR3 DNA sequence: TGTGCCAGCAGTTACGCTAACAGCTATGGCTACACCTTC.